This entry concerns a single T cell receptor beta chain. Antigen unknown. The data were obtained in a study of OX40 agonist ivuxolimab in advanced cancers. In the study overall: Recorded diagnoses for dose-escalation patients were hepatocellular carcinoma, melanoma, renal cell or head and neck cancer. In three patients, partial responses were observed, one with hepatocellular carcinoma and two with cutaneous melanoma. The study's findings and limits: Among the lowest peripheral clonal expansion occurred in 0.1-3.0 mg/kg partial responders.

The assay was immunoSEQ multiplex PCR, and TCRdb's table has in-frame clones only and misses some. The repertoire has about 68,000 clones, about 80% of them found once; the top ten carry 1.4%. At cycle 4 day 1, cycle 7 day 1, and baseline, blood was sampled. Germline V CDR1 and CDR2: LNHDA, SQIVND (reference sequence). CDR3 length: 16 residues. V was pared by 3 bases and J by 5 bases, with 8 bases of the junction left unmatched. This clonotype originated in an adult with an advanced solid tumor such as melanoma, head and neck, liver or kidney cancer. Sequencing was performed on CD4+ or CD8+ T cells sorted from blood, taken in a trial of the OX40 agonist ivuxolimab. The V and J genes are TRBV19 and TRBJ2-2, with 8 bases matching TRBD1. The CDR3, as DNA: TGTGCCAGTAGTATTGGCAGGGGGCTGTATACCGGGGAGCTGTTTTTT. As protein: CASSIGRGLYTGELFF.